This is a list of T cell receptor beta chains from one sample in a study of cytomegalovirus exposure and HLA in healthy donors. Assay used: immunoSEQ multiplex PCR; TCRdb lists only in-frame clones, some missing. The sample records about 160,000 clones, around 82% being singletons. Sequenced sample: PBMCs. Receptors were obtained from a man aged 25-45 years in good health and CMV-seronegative. Both conserved end residues are part of each CDR3. Fields, in order: D gene, J gene, clone size, V gene, CDR3 DNA, CDR3 protein. The D gene is left open where the match is weak. For some rows the clone size is stated as once, few or many, or as a class when expanded; others skip it.

TRBD1 TRBJ1-2 . TRBV4-2 TGTGCCAGCAGCCCCGCGGGACAGGGGCAGGCGGGTGGCTACACCTTC CASSPAGQGQAGGYTF
. TRBJ1-4 . TRBV7-2 TGTGCCAGCAGCTTGGGGAGGGATGGTGAAAAACTGTTTTTT CASSLGRDGEKLFF
TRBD2 TRBJ2-1 . TRBV5-4 TGTGCCAGCAGCTTGGATCTAGCGGGGGGTTACAATGAGCAGTTCTTC CASSLDLAGGYNEQFF
TRBD1 TRBJ1-2 . TRBV27 TGTGCCAGCAGTATAGACAGGGGTTGGAGCTATGGCTACACCTTC CASSIDRGWSYGYTF
. TRBJ1-1 . TRBV13 TGTGCCAGCAGCTTAAATCCTCAGGTACAGACCGAAGCTTTCTTT CASSLNPQVQTEAFF
. TRBJ2-1 few TRBV11-3 TGTGCCAGCAGCTTAGATAGCAATGAGCAGTTCTTC CASSLDSNEQFF
TRBD1 TRBJ1-2 . TRBV5-4 TGTGCCAGCAGCGTAGATCCGACAGGGGAACGGACCTTC CASSVDPTGERTF
. TRBJ1-1 . TRBV30 TGTGCCTGGAATCGCCGTACAGTACCGAACACTGAAGCTTTCTTT CAWNRRTVPNTEAFF
TRBD2 TRBJ2-1 . TRBV11-2 TGTGCCAGCAGCTTACGGCGCGGGAGCTCCTACAATGAGCAGTTCTTC CASSLRRGSSYNEQFF
. TRBJ1-4 . TRBV28 TGTGCCAGCACCTCAGACAGGTTGGGGGAAAAACTGTTTTTT CASTSDRLGEKLFF
. TRBJ2-7 . TRBV6-1 TGTGCCAGCAGCTACAAGGGGGAGCAGTACTTC CASSYKGEQYF
. TRBJ2-3 . TRBV6-5 TGTGCCAGCAAATCCGGTGAAGATACGCAGTATTTT CASKSGEDTQYF
. TRBJ1-6 . TRBV7-2 TGTGCCTCGACAGGAAACAATTCACCCCTCCACTTT CASTGNNSPLHF
. TRBJ2-7 . TRBV18 TGTGCCAGCTCCAAAATCACCGAGGGGGTTGACGAGCAGTACTTC CASSKITEGVDEQYF
TRBD2 TRBJ2-5 . TRBV4-2 TGTGCCAGCAGCCAACCGCCACCCCAAGAATTGAGCGGGGGGGCCAAAGTTTCAGAGACCCAGTACTTC CASSQPPPQELSGGAKVSETQYF
TRBD2 TRBJ2-5 . TRBV7-8 TGTGCCAGCAGCTTAGCTGCGGGAGCCCAGACCCAGTACTTC CASSLAAGAQTQYF
. TRBJ2-7 . TRBV4-3 TGCGCCAGCAGCCAAGTGGGAGCCGAGCAGTACTTC CASSQVGAEQYF
. TRBJ1-5 . TRBV7-2 TGTGCCAGCAGCTTAGACAGGGAATATGCCAATCAGCCCCAGCATTTT CASSLDREYANQPQHF
TRBD2 TRBJ2-1 . TRBV15 TGTGCCACCAGCCCTCGGACTAGCGGGTACAATGAGCAGTTCTTC CATSPRTSGYNEQFF
TRBD2 TRBJ2-2 . TRBV7-2 TGTGCCAGCAGCTTTAGTGCGGCGGGGGGCGGGGAGCTGTTTTTT CASSFSAAGGGELFF
TRBD1 TRBJ1-4 . TRBV12-5 TGTGCTAGTGGTTTGGCACAGGGGGCAACTAATGAAAAACTGTTTTTT CASGLAQGATNEKLFF
TRBD2 TRBJ2-7 . TRBV9 TGTGCCAGCAGCCTTTTCCCTGCGGGAGTAATGGGTGGCGAGCAGTACTTC CASSLFPAGVMGGEQYF
TRBD1 TRBJ2-3 . TRBV5-1 TGCGCCAGCAGCCACCGCCAGGGGGGCACAGATACGCAGTATTTT CASSHRQGGTDTQYF
TRBD2 TRBJ2-1 . TRBV7-9 TGTGCCAGCAGCTTAGGACTAGCGGGAAGTCCTAGCTCCTACAATGAGCAGTTCTTC CASSLGLAGSPSSYNEQFF
. TRBJ2-4 . TRBV6-4 TGTGCCAGCAGCCCCTCACTAGGGAACATTCAGTACTTC CASSPSLGNIQYF
TRBD1 TRBJ1-5 . TRBV19 TGTGCCAGTAGCCGGGACAGGGGGCCTAATCAGCCCCAGCATTTT CASSRDRGPNQPQHF
. TRBJ2-7 . TRBV5-1 TGCGCCAGCAGCTTGGCTGGCATAAGCTCCTACGAGCAGTACTTC CASSLAGISSYEQYF
. TRBJ2-7 . TRBV11-2 TGTGCCAGCAGCCCAAGACAGGTTAACGAGCAGTACTTC CASSPRQVNEQYF
. TRBJ1-6 once TRBV5-6 TGTGCCAGCAGCTTCGGGGATAATTCACCCCTCCACTTT CASSFGDNSPLHF
. TRBJ2-2 . TRBV28 TGTGCCAGCAGTTTAATGATGGGGGCCGGCGGGACCGGGGAGCTGTTTTTT CASSLMMGAGGTGELFF
. TRBJ2-3 . TRBV7-9 TGTGCCAGCAGCTTCGCATTAGCGCTCCCTGACACAGATACGCAGTATTTT CASSFALALPDTDTQYF
. TRBJ2-1 . TRBV28 TGTGCCAGCAGTCCCCCCTTATACAATGAGCAGTTCTTC CASSPPLYNEQFF
TRBD1 TRBJ1-4 . TRBV7-9 TGTGCCAGCGGGAAAAACAGGGGAGGCGAAAAACTGTTTTTT CASGKNRGGEKLFF
. TRBJ1-2 . TRBV5-1 TGCGCCAGCAGTCTGGCAGGGGCTAATGGCTACACCTTC CASSLAGANGYTF
. TRBJ1-5 . TRBV27 TGTGCCAGCAGTGTCACTGGGGGGTATCTGGCCCAGCATTTT CASSVTGGYLAQHF
. TRBJ1-6 . TRBV27 TGTGCCAGCAGTTCCCGGGATAATTCACCCCTCCACTTT CASSSRDNSPLHF
. TRBJ1-5 . TRBV6-1 TGTGCCAGCAGTGTGAATACGTGGCCGGGAAGCAATCAGCCCCAGCATTTT CASSVNTWPGSNQPQHF
TRBD1 TRBJ1-1 . TRBV5-1 TGCGCCAGCAGCTGGGACAGGGGCGGCACTGAAGCTTTCTTT CASSWDRGGTEAFF
. TRBJ2-1 once TRBV30 TGTGCCTGTTTTCCCCACCCAGATAGGGGGTCTCTTCGTTTTGAGCAGTTCTTC CACFPHPDRGSLRFEQFF
TRBD1 TRBJ1-2 . TRBV18 TGTGCCAGCTCCCCGACAGGGGGCTCCTACACCTTC CASSPTGGSYTF
TRBD2 TRBJ2-7 . TRBV27 TGTGCCAGCAGTACTAGCGGGAGTTACGAGCAGTACTTC CASSTSGSYEQYF